One sample yielded the 11 T cell receptor beta chains listed below, sequenced in a study of blood T cell repertoires in COVID-19. Profiled with immunoSEQ multiplex PCR; TCRdb holds only in-frame clones, not every one. This table holds over 200,000 clones, approximately 91% found once. Sequencing used peripheral blood. The receptors shown here come from a woman in her fifties or sixties with acute or convalescent COVID-19.

The chain couples TRBV18 to TRBJ1-5; D uncertain. The CDR3 has 12 residues. Germline V gene sequence: CDR1 KGHSH, CDR2 LQKENI. Trimming cost V 3 bases and J 5 bases, with 5 bases left between them. CDR3 residues: CASSPADQPQHF. CDR3 nucleotides: TGTGCCAGCTCACCCGCGGATCAGCCCCAGCATTTT.

This rearrangement joins TRBV18 to TRBJ2-1; D might be TRBD2 (6 bases). The CDR3 extends over 15 amino acids. Germline-derived CDR1 and CDR2 are KGHSH and LQKENI. Trimming removed 5 bases at V and 0 bases at J, with 11 bases between. CDR3 in amino acids: CASSASVRSYNEQFF. CDR3 nucleotides: TGTGCCAGCTCAGCTAGCGTCCGCTCCTACAATGAGCAGTTCTTC.

With respect to this clone: Other DNA sequences of this sample code for an identical CDR3. The V gene is TRBV7-2, the J gene TRBJ1-2; a weak D match, TRBD1 (5 bases). Germline loops: CDR1 SGHTA, CDR2 FQGNSA. Between the trimmed V and J ends, which lost 1 base and 1 base, there was a span of 7 bases. The CDR3 loop spans 14 amino acids. The CDR3 protein is CASSLGQGNYGYTF. The CDR3 coding sequence is TGTGCCAGCAGCTTAGGGCAGGGTAACTATGGCTACACCTTC.

The chain uses TRBV12-3 or TRBV12-4 and TRBJ1-1, with TRBD1 matching 9 bases. The CDR3 is 13 residues long. Germline trimming cut 6 bases from V and 5 bases from J; bases unmatched to any gene: 4. CDR3: CASSLGQGTEAFF. CDR3 DNA: TGTGCCAGCAGCTTGGGACAGGGAACTGAAGCTTTCTTT.

The chain employs TRBV7-8 and TRBJ1-4, with 7 nucleotides matching TRBD1. Germline CDR1 SGHVS, CDR2 FQNEAQ. V trimming: 1 base; J trimming: 4 bases; junction bases outside the gene matches: 18. The CDR3 totals 20 residues. The CDR3 spells CASSLVVWRGRSRFNEKLFF. The CDR3 bases are TGTGCCAGCAGCTTAGTAGTTTGGAGGGGGCGGTCGCGTTTTAATGAAAAACTGTTTTTT. Full variable domain (missing parts from reference TRBV7-8 and TRBJ1-4): GAGVSQSPRYKVAKRGQDVALRCDPISGHVSLFWYQQALGQGPEFLTYFQNEAQLDKSGLPSDRFFAERPEGSVSTLKIQRTQQEDSAVYLCASSLVVWRGRSRFNEKLFFGSGTQLSVL.

The V and J genes are TRBV7-8 and TRBJ1-5; D is perhaps TRBD1 (5 bases). The CDR3 consists of 16 residues. Germline CDR1 reads SGHVS; CDR2 reads FQNEAQ. Between the trimmed V and J ends, which lost 1 base and 0 bases, there was a span of 10 bases. In DNA form, the CDR3 reads TGTGCCAGCAGCTTAGGACAGTTGAATAGCAATCAGCCCCAGCATTTT. Protein: CASSLGQLNSNQPQHF.

The genes are TRBV19 and TRBJ1-1, with 9 bases matching TRBD1. Germline values: CDR1 LNHDA, CDR2 SQIVND (reference sequence). This CDR3 spans 15 amino acids. With 5 bases clipped from V and 4 bases from J, the junction kept 8 bases outside the gene matches. The CDR3 here is CASSGLQGAGTEAFF. The DNA for the CDR3 is TGTGCCAGTAGTGGATTACAGGGGGCAGGCACTGAAGCTTTCTTT.

This chain uses TRBV19 with TRBJ2-1, with 7 nucleotides matching TRBD2. Germline V gene data show CDR1 as LNHDA and CDR2 as SQIVND (reference sequence). The CDR3 is 16 residues long. Losses at the gene ends were 6 bases for V and 1 base for J; bases not matched to a gene: 9. In DNA, the CDR3 is TGTGCCAGTAGGGTTGGCGGGAGTGTGTCCTACAATGAGCAGTTCTTC. Encoded protein: CASRVGGSVSYNEQFF. Full variable domain (rest looked up from reference TRBV19 and TRBJ2-1): DGGITQSPKYLFRKEGQNVTLSCEQNLNHDAMYWYRQDPGQGLRLIYYSQIVNDFQKGDIAEGYSVSREKKESFPLTVTSAQKNPTAFYLCASRVGGSVSYNEQFFGPGTRLTVL.

The genes are TRBV7-9 and TRBJ1-6; 10 nucleotides agree with TRBD1. V trimming: 5 bases; J trimming: 7 bases; junction bases outside the gene matches: 2. Germline V gene sequence: CDR1 SEHNR, CDR2 FQNEAQ (reference sequence). CDR3 length: 14 amino acids. The CDR3 sequence: CASSPDRGNSPLHF. Written as DNA, the CDR3 is TGTGCCAGCAGCCCGGACAGGGGGAATTCACCCCTCCACTTT.

This chain connects TRBV27 to TRBJ1-2; maybe TRBD1 (5 bases). Trimming left V 2 bases short and J 4 bases short, with 8 bases between. Per germline, CDR1 MNHEY and CDR2 SMNVEV (reference sequence). CDR3 size: 13 residues. DNA of the CDR3: TGTGCCAGCAGTTTAGGGGGAGGCTATGGCTACACCTTC. Translated: CASSLGGGYGYTF.

The rearrangement links TRBV25-1 to TRBJ1-2; 7 nucleotides align to TRBD1. There are 12 residues in the CDR3. V shed 6 bases, J shed 6 bases, and the junction held 4 bases outside the gene matches. CDR1 and CDR2 from the germline V gene are MGHDK and SYGVNS. CDR3 sequence reads: CASSGTVHGYTF. The CDR3 bases are TGTGCCAGCAGCGGGACAGTGCATGGCTACACCTTC.